The subject of this entry is one TCR beta chain. This clonotype came up many times. Its antigen is unknown. No qualities accompany the bases; no much larger clone lies one base away. Libraries were prepared through 5' RACE. The data were produced on an Illumina HiSeq 2500. A second PCR of about 6 to 11 cycles was performed with a sample-barcoded 5' primer and a J-beta primer mix. A unique molecular identifier was introduced onto each TCR beta cDNA molecule by a template-switch 5' adaptor carrying 12 random nucleotides. Each sample yielded at least 2.5 million CDR3-containing paired-end reads. First-strand cDNA synthesis was performed from all RNA using the Mint cDNA synthesis kit, with priming by a TRBC-specific oligonucleotide. Following uracil-DNA glycosylase treatment, a first 18-cycle PCR with universal primers M1SS and BC2_uni_R was performed on all cDNA. Regarding the original processing steps: Normalization of each sample was performed by random selection of 1 million high-quality reads, each carrying a distinct molecular identifier. Instead of being binned into consensus sequences, reads with shared molecular identifiers were discarded. CDR3 identification, clonotype clustering and error correction used MiTCR with a Q25 quality threshold and the strictest error-elimination algorithm. A nonparametric unseen species model using Euler transformation provided a lower-bound estimate of total TCR beta diversity. TCRdb trimmed public reads at Q25 via fastp, called clones via MiXCR and kept in-frame beta chains. Entries that share a CDR3 protein sequence are merged under the most common genes and DNA. The V and J calls and clone size are TCRdb's, not the authors'. This sample lists about 1.6 million distinct CDR3 sequences; about 35% were detected once. Of the sample, over 9% is held by the ten largest clones.

This specimen belongs to a study of blood T cells in healthy people across ages (dated by TCRdb to about 2015). Regarding the research as a whole: In model experiments, template switching captured about one uniquely barcoded TCR beta cDNA molecule for every two T cells. The study measured age-related changes in TCR beta repertoire diversity using deep sequencing normalized with unique cDNA molecular identifiers. The donors were split into four age groups: young (average 16 years), middle-aged (roughly 39), aged (more than 60) and long-lived (approximately 80). To avoid experimental bias, donors of different ages were distributed randomly across sequencing lanes. Using the same blood draw, the study looked at two additional independent replicas of 1 million unique cDNA reads for two donors, one aged 18 to 30 and the other aged 80 or older.

Systemically healthy Caucasian individuals from Russia, some 38 in total and aged 6 to 90 years, were included as donors. Each donor gave around 9.5 milliliters of peripheral blood, collected into EDTA-treated Vacutainer tubes. Ficoll-Paque density-gradient centrifugation was used to isolate PBMCs, with at least 6 million obtained per sample. Trizol reagent was used to extract total RNA from the PBMCs, yielding at least 5.5 micrograms per sample. The percentages of naive CD45RAhigh/CD27high T cells were determined by flow cytometry on a PBMC aliquot from every donor. The CDR1 and CDR2 encoded by the germline V gene (reference sequence) are MNHEY and SMNVEV. Trimming takes 7 bases from V and 11 bases from J, and the germline ends sit 11 bases apart. Measured from the cysteine to the phenylalanine, the CDR3 is 10 residues long. Just CDR3 DNA is preserved here, 30 bases in frame from base 1. Paper-wide results and their limitations: Compared with the aged group, the long-lived group had more naive CD4+ T cells, fewer expanded clones and increased TCR diversity, suggesting age selection. Estimates of total diversity based on one million sequenced T cells were regarded as lower bounds and as underestimates. As age increased, observed TCR beta diversity per million T cells dropped in a roughly linear way, and a significant reduction was already evident by age about 40. The CMV infection status of donors was not known, potentially confounding age-related changes in expanded clonotypes. Bulk unsorted PBMC profiling prevented conclusive comparison of naive and antigen-experienced compartments. Observed TCR beta diversity correlated strongly with the percentage of naive T cells measured by flow cytometry.

The rearrangement joined TRBV27 to TRBJ2-5; the D gene cannot be named for sure. This receptor was identified in a woman between 25 and 40 years old in good health. Source material: blood. Here is the DNA: TGTGCCAGCACAATAGGAGAGCAGTACTTC. Its protein product is CASTIGEQYF.